The clone carrying this T cell receptor (beta chain) was seen at least ten times. The antigen remains undetermined. A library made for alpha chains picked up this beta chain off target, so its size means little. Time point reported: sample taken at primary tumor resection. In each case, whole RNA from tumor, nontumor lung or frozen PBMC was sequenced unsorted. The sample comes from a study of spatial heterogeneity in lung cancer. Study as a whole: Strong correlation linked TCR transcript counts in tumor regions to a T cell module score derived from matched bulk RNA-seq. The average appearance count of each unique TCR and UMI combination in raw reads was more than nine. Findings of the study overall: Expanded intratumoral alpha and beta TCR counts tracked tumor mutation counts. The estimate shows that only roughly 7% of tumor T cells were covered for alpha and approximately 13% for beta chains.

From the 5' RACE reads, TCRdb called clonotypes with MiXCR, one entry per CDR3 protein. The table shows over 10,000 distinct CDR3 sequences, with about 6% occurring only once. Germline V CDR1 and CDR2: MNHEY, SVGEGT. This CDR3 comprises 15 residues. V dropped 4 bases and J dropped 4 bases, with 17 bases sitting between them. The sample was lung tumor tissue, taken at surgery. This TCR was recovered from a female donor with early-stage non-small cell lung cancer. The genes are TRBV6-2 or TRBV6-3 and TRBJ2-7; tentatively, D is TRBD1 (6 bases). CDR3 DNA: TGTGCCAGCAGTTTACCTCGGGACACCTTATACGAGCAGTACTTC. Its translation: CASSLPRDTLYEQYF.